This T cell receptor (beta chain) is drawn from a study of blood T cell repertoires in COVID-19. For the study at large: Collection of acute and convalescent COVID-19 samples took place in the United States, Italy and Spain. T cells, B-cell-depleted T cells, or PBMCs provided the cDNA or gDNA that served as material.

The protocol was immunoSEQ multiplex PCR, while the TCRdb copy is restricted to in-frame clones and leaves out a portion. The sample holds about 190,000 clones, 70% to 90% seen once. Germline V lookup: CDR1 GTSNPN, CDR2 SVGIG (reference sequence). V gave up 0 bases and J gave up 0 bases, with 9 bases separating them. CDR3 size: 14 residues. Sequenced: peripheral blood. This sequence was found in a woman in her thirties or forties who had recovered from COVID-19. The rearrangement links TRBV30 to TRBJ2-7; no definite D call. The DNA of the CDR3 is TGTGCCTGGAGTGTAGGCGGTTACTCCTACGAGCAGTACTTC. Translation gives CAWSVGGYSYEQYF.